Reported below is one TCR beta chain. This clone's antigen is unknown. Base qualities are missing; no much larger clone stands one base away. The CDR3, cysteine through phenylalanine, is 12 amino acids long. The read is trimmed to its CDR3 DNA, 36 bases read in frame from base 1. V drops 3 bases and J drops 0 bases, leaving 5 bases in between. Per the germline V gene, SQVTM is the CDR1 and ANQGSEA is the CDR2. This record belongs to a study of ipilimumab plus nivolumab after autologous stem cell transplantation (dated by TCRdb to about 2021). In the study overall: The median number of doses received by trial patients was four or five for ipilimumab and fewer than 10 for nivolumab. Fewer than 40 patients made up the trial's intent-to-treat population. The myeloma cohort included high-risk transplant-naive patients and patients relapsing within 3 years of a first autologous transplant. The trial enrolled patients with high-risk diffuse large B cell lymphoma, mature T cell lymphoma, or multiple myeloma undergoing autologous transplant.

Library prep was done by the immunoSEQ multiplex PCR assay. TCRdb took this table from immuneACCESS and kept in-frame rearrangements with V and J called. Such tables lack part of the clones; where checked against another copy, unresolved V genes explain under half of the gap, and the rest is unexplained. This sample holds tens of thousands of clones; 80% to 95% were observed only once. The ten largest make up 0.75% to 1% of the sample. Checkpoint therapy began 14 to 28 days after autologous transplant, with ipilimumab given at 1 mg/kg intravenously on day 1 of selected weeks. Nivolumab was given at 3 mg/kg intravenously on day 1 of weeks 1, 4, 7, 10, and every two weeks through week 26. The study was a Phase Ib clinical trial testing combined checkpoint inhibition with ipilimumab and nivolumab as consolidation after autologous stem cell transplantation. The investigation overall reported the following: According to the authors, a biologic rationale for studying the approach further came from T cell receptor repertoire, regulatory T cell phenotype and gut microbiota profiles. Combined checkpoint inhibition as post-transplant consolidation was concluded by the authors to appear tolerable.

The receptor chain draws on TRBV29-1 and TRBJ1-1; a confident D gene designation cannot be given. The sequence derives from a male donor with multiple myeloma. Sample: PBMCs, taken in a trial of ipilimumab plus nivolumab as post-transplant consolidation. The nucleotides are TGCAGCGTTGATAGTATGAACACTGAAGCTTTCTTT. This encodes CSVDSMNTEAFF.